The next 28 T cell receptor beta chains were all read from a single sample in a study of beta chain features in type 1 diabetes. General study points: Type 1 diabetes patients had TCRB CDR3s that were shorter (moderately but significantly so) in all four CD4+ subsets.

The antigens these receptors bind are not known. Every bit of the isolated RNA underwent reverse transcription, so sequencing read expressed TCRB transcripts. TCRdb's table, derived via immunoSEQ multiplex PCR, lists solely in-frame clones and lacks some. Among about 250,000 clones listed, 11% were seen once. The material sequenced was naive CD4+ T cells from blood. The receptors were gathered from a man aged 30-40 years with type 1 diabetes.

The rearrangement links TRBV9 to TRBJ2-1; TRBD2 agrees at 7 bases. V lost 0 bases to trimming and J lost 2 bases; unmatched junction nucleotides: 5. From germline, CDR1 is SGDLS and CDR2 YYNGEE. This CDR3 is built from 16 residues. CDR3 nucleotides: TGTGCCAGCAGCGTAGTGTCTAGCGGAGCCTACAATGAGCAGTTCTTC. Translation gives CASSVVSSGAYNEQFF.

This CDR3 is CASSLANRDSNEQFF. CDR3 DNA sequence: TGTGCCAGCAGCTTAGCAAACCGGGACTCCAATGAGCAGTTCTTC. V and J are TRBV7-3 and TRBJ2-1; tentative D call: TRBD2 (6 bases). Germline V gene lookup returns CDR1 SGHTA and CDR2 FQGTGA. The germline V and J ends were trimmed by 2 bases and 6 bases, with 14 bases remaining between them. The CDR3 contains 15 residues.

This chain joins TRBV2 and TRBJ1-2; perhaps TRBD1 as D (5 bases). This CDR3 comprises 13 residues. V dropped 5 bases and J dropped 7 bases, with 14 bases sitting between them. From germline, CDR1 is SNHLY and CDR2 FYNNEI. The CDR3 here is CASSLQASTGYTF. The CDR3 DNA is TGTGCCAGCAGTCTACAGGCCTCCACTGGCTACACCTTC. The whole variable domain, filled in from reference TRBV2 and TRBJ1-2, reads EPEVTQTPSHQVTQMGQEVILRCVPISNHLYFYWYRQILGQKVEFLVSFYNNEISEKSEIFDDQFSVERPDGSNFTLKIRSTKLEDSAMYFCASSLQASTGYTFGSGTRLTVV.

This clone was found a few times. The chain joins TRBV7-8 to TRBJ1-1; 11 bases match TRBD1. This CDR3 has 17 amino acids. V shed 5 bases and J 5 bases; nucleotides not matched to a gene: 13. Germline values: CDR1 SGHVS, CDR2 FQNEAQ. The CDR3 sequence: CASSEVWTGGRETEAFF. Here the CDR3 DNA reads TGTGCCAGCAGCGAGGTATGGACAGGGGGCCGCGAAACTGAAGCTTTCTTT.

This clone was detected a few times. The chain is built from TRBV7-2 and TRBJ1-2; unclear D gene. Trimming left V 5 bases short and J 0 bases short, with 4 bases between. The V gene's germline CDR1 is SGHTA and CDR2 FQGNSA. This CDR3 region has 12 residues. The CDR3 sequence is CASSTSNYGYTF. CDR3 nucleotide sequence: TGTGCCAGCAGCACTTCTAACTATGGCTACACCTTC. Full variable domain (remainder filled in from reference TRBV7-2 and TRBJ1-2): GAGVSQSPSNKVTEKGKDVELRCDPISGHTALYWYRQSLGQGLEFLIYFQGNSAPDKSGLPSDRFSAERTGGSVSTLTIQRTQQEDSAVYLCASSTSNYGYTFGSGTRLTVV.

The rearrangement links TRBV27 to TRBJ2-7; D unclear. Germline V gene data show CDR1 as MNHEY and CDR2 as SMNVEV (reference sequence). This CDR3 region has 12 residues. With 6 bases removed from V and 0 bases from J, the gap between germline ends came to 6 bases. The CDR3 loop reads CASRRSSYEQYF. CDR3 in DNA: TGTGCCAGCAGACGGAGCTCCTACGAGCAGTACTTC.

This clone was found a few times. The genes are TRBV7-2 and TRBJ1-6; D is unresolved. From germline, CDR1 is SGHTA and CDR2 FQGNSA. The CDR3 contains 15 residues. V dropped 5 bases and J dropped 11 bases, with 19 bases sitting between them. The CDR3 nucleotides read TGTGCCAGCAGCCACATACGGGGTTGGTGGACACCCCTCCACTTT. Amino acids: CASSHIRGWWTPLHF.

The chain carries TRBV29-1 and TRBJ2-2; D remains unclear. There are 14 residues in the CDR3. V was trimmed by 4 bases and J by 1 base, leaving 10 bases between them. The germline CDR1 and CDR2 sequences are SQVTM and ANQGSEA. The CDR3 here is CSVVETRNTGELFF. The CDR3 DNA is TGCAGCGTTGTGGAGACGAGGAACACCGGGGAGCTGTTTTTT.

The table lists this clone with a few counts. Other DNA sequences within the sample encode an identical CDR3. Here the CDR3 reads CATSRGQRGGPDTQYF. The CDR3 DNA is TGTGCCACCAGCAGAGGACAGCGGGGGGGCCCAGATACGCAGTATTTT. The chain is built from TRBV15 and TRBJ2-3; 10 nucleotides agree with TRBD2. Germline V lookup: CDR1 LNHNV, CDR2 YYDKDF (reference sequence). The CDR3 runs 16 residues. The trim removed 1 base at V and 4 bases at J, leaving 5 bases unmatched.

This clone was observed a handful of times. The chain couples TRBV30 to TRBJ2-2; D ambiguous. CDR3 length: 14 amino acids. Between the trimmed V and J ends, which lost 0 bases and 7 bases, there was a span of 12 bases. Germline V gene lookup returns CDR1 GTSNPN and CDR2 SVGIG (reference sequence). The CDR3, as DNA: TGTGCCTGGAGTGTTAGATCCGGGTACGGGGAGCTGTTTTTT. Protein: CAWSVRSGYGELFF. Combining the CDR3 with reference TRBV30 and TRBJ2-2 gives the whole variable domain SQTIHQWPATLVQPVGSPLSLECTVEGTSNPNLYWYRQAAGRGLQLLFYSVGIGQISSEVPQNLSASRPQDRQFILSSKKLLLSDSGFYLCAWSVRSGYGELFFGEGSRLTVL.

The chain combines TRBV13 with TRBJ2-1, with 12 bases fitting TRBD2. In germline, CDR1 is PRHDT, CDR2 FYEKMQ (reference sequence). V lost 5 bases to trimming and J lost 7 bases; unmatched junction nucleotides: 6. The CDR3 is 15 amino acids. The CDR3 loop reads CASSVLAGGPNEQFF. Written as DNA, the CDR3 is TGTGCCAGCAGCGTTCTAGCGGGGGGGCCAAATGAGCAGTTCTTC.

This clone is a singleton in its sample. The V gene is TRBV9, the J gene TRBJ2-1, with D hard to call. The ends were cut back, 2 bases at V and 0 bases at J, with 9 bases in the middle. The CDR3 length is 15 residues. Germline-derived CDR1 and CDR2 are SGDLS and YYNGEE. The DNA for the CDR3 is TGTGCCAGCAGCGTGACCACTACCTCCTACAATGAGCAGTTCTTC. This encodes CASSVTTTSYNEQFF.

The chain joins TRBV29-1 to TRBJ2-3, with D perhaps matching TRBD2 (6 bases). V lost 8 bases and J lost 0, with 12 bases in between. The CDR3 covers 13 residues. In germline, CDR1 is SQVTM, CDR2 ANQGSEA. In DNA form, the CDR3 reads TGCAGCTTCGGGACTTCTAGCACAGATACGCAGTATTTT. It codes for CSFGTSSTDTQYF.

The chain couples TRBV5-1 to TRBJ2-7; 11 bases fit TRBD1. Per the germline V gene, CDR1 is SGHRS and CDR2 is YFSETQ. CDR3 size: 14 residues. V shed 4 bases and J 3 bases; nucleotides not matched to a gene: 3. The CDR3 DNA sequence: TGCGCCAGCAGCCTCGGGACAGGGGGCTACGAGCAGTACTTC. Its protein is CASSLGTGGYEQYF.

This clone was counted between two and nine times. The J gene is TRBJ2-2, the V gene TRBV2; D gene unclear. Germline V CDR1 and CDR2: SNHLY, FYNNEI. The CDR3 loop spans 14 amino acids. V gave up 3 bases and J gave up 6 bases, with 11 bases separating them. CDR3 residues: CASSDVLRAGELFF. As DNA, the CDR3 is TGTGCCAGCAGTGATGTCCTACGGGCCGGGGAGCTGTTTTTT.

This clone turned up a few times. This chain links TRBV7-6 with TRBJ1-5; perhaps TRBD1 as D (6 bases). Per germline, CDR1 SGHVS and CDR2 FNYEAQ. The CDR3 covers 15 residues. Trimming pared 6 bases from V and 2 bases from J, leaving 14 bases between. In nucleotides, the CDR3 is TGTGCCAGCAGGCGGGGGCGCAGCGGCAATCAGCCCCAGCATTTT. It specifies CASRRGRSGNQPQHF.

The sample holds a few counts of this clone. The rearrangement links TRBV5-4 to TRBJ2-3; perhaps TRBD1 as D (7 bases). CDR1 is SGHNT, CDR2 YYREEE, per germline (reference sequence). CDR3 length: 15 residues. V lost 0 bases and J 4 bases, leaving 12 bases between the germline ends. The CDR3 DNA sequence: TGTGCCAGCAGCTTGGTGGGCAGGGGGGCAGATACGCAGTATTTT. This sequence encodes CASSLVGRGADTQYF.

Written as DNA, the CDR3 is TGTGCCAGCGGGGGACTCCCTAGCTTGGAGACCCAGTACTTC. Its protein product is CASGGLPSLETQYF. The gene calls are TRBV7-6 and TRBJ2-5; a weak D match, TRBD2 (6 bases). V dropped 8 bases and J dropped 5 bases, with 18 bases sitting between them. The CDR3 has 14 amino acids. Germline CDR1 and CDR2: SGHVS and FNYEAQ.

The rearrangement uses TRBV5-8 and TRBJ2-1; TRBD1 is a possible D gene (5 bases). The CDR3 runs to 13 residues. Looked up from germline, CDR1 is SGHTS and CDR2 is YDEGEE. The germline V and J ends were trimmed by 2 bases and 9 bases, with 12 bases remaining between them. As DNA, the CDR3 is TGTGCCAGCAGCTTCCAGGGAATCGCTGAGCAGTTCTTC. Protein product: CASSFQGIAEQFF.

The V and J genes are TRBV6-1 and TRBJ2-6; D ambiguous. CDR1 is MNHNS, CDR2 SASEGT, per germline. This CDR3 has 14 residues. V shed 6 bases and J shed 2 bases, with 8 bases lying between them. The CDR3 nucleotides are TGTGCCAGCAGCTACAGCCCTGGGGCCAACGTCCTGACTTTC. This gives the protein CASSYSPGANVLTF.

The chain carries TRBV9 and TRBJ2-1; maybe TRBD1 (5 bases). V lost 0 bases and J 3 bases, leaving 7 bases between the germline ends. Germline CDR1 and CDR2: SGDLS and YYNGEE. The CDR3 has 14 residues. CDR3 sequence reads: CASSVGRVYNEQFF. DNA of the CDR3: TGTGCCAGCAGCGTAGGCAGGGTCTACAATGAGCAGTTCTTC. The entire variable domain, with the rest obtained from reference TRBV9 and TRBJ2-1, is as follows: DSGVTQTPKHLITATGQRVTLRCSPRSGDLSVYWYQQSLDQGLQFLIQYYNGEERAKGNILERFSAQQFPDLHSELNLSSLELGDSALYFCASSVGRVYNEQFFGPGTRLTVL.

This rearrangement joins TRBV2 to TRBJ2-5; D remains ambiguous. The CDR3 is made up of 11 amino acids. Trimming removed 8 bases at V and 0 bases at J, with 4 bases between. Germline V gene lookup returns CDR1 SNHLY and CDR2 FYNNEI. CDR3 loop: CASQYQETQYF. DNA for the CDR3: TGTGCCAGCCAGTACCAAGAGACCCAGTACTTC.

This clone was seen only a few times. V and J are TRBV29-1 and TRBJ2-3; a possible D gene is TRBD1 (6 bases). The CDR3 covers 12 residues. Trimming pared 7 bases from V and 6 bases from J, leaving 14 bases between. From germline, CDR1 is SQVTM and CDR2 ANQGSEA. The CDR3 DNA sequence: TGCAGCGCTGCGAAGAGGGGGGATACGCAGTATTTT. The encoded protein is CSAAKRGDTQYF.

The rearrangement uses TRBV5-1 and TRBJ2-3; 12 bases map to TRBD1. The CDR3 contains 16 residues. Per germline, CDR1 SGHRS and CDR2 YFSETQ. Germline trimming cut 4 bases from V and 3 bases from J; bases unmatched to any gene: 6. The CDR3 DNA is TGCGCCAGCAGCCCGGAGGGACAGGGGGCGACAGATACGCAGTATTTT. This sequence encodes CASSPEGQGATDTQYF.

The CDR3 sequence is CASSLGGTQETQYF. The CDR3 nucleotides are TGCGCCAGCAGCTTGGGGGGCACCCAAGAGACCCAGTACTTC. The V and J genes are TRBV5-1 and TRBJ2-5, with D possibly matching TRBD1 (5 bases). With 0 bases removed from V and 1 base from J, the gap between germline ends came to 7 bases. The CDR3 has 14 amino acids. CDR1 is SGHRS, CDR2 YFSETQ, per germline.

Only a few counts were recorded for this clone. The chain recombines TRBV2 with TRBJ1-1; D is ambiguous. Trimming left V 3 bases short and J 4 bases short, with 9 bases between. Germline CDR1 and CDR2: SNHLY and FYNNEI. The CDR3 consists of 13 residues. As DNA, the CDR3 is TGTGCCAGCAGTGACTTGCGGGGCACTGAAGCTTTCTTT. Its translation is CASSDLRGTEAFF.

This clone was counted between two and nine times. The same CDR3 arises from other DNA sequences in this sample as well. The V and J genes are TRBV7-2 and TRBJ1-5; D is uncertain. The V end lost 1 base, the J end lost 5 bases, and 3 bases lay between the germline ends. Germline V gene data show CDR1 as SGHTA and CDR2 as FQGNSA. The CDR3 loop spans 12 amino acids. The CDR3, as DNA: TGTGCCAGCAGCTTAGGAGATCAGCCCCAGCATTTT. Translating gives CASSLGDQPQHF.

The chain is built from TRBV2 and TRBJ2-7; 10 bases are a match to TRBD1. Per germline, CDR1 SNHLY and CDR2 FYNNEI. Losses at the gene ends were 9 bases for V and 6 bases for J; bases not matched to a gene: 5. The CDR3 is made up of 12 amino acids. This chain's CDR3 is CASRTGGGEQYF. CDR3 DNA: TGTGCCAGTAGGACAGGGGGGGGCGAGCAGTACTTC.